A selection of T cell receptor beta chains follows, all from one sample in a study of T cell responses to AZD1222 COVID-19 vaccine. This table comes from immunoSEQ multiplex PCR, and its TCRdb copy is limited to in-frame clones, with some not included. Among 95,000 to 150,000 clones, about 90% were seen once, and the ten largest hold around 1.7%. The source material was peripheral blood, sampled on day 0 of AZD1222 vaccination. The receptors come from an adult in good health. Each CDR3 is given with its conserved first and last residue. A D gene is named only where the DNA matches it firmly. A row's size may be missing; if present it is once, few, many or a size class.

TRBV6-5	TRBJ2-6	-	-	15	CASMFRGTGANVLTF	TGTGCCAGCATGTTTAGGGGGACTGGGGCCAACGTCCTGACTTTC
TRBV19	TRBJ1-2	-	few	15	CASSNTQGTGYGYTF	TGTGCCAGTAGCAACACCCAGGGTACAGGCTATGGCTACACCTTC
TRBV5-1	TRBJ1-4	TRBD1	-	15	CASSFLTGGDEKLFF	TGCGCCAGCAGCTTCCTGACAGGGGGCGATGAAAAACTGTTTTTT
TRBV5-1	TRBJ2-7	TRBD1	-	14	CASSLSGGRNEQYF	TGCGCCAGCAGCTTATCAGGGGGCAGGAACGAGCAGTACTTC
TRBV7-2	TRBJ1-1	-	-	14	CASSYTGTHTEAFF	TGTGCCAGCAGCTACACAGGGACTCACACTGAAGCTTTCTTT
TRBV19	TRBJ2-3	TRBD2	-	15	CASSMMGGGTDTQYF	TGTGCCAGTAGCATGATGGGGGGAGGGACAGATACGCAGTATTTT
TRBV7-8	TRBJ1-5	-	-	17	CASSLEDQGGPNQPQHF	TGTGCCAGCAGCTTAGAGGATCAGGGAGGCCCTAATCAGCCCCAGCATTTT
TRBV21-1	TRBJ2-2	-	-	14	CASSKGTNTGELFF	TGTGCCAGCAGCAAGGGGACTAACACCGGGGAGCTGTTTTTT
TRBV7-2	TRBJ2-2	TRBD2	once	16	CASSNRLAGGTGELFF	TGTGCCAGCAGCAACCGACTAGCGGGAGGGACCGGGGAGCTGTTTTTT
TRBV6-4	TRBJ2-1	-	-	15	CASSPDLSSYNEQFF	TGTGCCAGCAGTCCCGACCTAAGCTCCTACAATGAGCAGTTCTTC
TRBV7-2	TRBJ2-3	-	-	12	CASSFLRDTQYF	TGTGCCAGCAGCTTCCTCAGAGATACGCAGTATTTT
TRBV30	TRBJ1-1	TRBD1	-	10	CARKQGRAFF	TGTGCCAGGAAACAGGGGCGAGCTTTCTTT
TRBV25-1	TRBJ2-3	-	-	12	CASSLGTDTQYF	TGTGCCAGCAGTCTGGGTACAGATACGCAGTATTTT
TRBV18	TRBJ1-3	TRBD1	-	15	CASSNPPTGMNTIYF	TGTGCCAGCTCAAACCCGCCGACAGGGATGAACACCATATATTTT
TRBV11-1	TRBJ2-5	-	-	16	CASSQDGRGYQETQYF	TGTGCCAGCAGCCAGGACGGAAGGGGGTACCAAGAGACCCAGTACTTC
TRBV6-5	TRBJ1-2	-	-	15	CASGPGGGTNYGYTF	TGTGCCAGCGGGCCCGGCGGGGGTACTAACTATGGCTACACCTTC
TRBV5-1	TRBJ2-1	-	-	15	CASSLMESSYNEQFF	TGCGCCAGCAGCTTGATGGAAAGCTCCTACAATGAGCAGTTCTTC
TRBV11-3	TRBJ2-1	TRBD2	-	13	CASSTGGEDEQFF	TGTGCCAGCAGTACGGGAGGGGAGGATGAGCAGTTCTTC
TRBV4-1	TRBJ2-2	-	-	18	CASSQDTPDSANTGELFF	TGCGCCAGCAGCCAAGACACACCAGACAGCGCGAACACCGGGGAGCTGTTTTTT
TRBV12-3/TRBV12-4	TRBJ1-2	-	-	11	CASSLGYGYTF	TGTGCCAGCAGTCTCGGCTATGGCTACACCTTC
TRBV2	TRBJ2-7	TRBD2	-	15	CASTVSGGAWYEQYF	TGTGCCAGCACGGTGAGCGGGGGGGCCTGGTACGAGCAGTACTTC
TRBV30	TRBJ2-2	-	-	13	CACLRTVTGELFF	TGTGCCTGCTTACGGACAGTCACCGGGGAGCTGTTTTTT
TRBV19	TRBJ2-5	-	-	12	CASSIPTETQYF	TGTGCCAGTAGCATACCCACGGAGACCCAGTACTTC
TRBV5-4	TRBJ1-1	TRBD1	-	19	CASSLGGTGQFKVNTEAFF	TGTGCCAGCAGCTTGGGAGGGACAGGTCAATTTAAAGTGAACACTGAAGCTTTCTTT
TRBV4-2	TRBJ2-7	-	-	12	CASSVSTGEQYF	TGTGCCAGCAGCGTCAGTACGGGGGAGCAGTACTTC
TRBV19	TRBJ1-1	-	-	13	CASSPFSDTEAFF	TGTGCCAGTAGTCCCTTCAGCGACACTGAAGCTTTCTTT
TRBV5-5	TRBJ2-1	TRBD1	-	11	CASSFRQGEFF	TGTGCCAGCAGCTTCAGACAGGGGGAGTTCTTC
TRBV2	TRBJ1-2	TRBD1	-	15	CASSEAPTGDYGYTF	TGTGCCAGCAGTGAAGCTCCGACAGGGGACTATGGCTACACCTTC
TRBV9	TRBJ1-6	-	-	15	CASSVGDYRNSPLHF	TGTGCCAGCAGCGTAGGGGACTACCGTAATTCACCCCTCCACTTT
TRBV12-3/TRBV12-4	TRBJ2-1	TRBD1	once	13	CASTTGGADEQFF	TGTGCCAGCACCACAGGGGGAGCGGATGAGCAGTTCTTC
TRBV19	TRBJ2-2	TRBD2	-	18	CASTLYGSSGANTGELFF	TGTGCCAGTACCCTATATGGTAGTAGCGGGGCCAACACCGGGGAGCTGTTTTTT
TRBV6-1	TRBJ1-3	-	-	17	CASSAQPQPQGRDTIYF	TGTGCCAGCAGTGCCCAACCCCAACCCCAGGGGAGGGACACCATATATTTT
TRBV19	TRBJ1-4	-	-	13	CASSILISEKLFF	TGTGCCAGTAGTATATTGATCAGCGAAAAACTGTTTTTT
TRBV7-9	TRBJ1-1	-	-	12	CASSIGYTEAFF	TGTGCCAGCAGCATCGGGTACACTGAAGCTTTCTTT
TRBV25-1	TRBJ1-1	-	few	11	CASSVSWGAFF	TGTGCCAGCAGTGTCTCCTGGGGGGCTTTCTTT
TRBV5-1	TRBJ1-3	-	-	16	CASSLAPGVSGNTIYF	TGCGCCAGCAGCTTGGCACCAGGGGTCTCTGGAAACACCATATATTTT
TRBV11-3	TRBJ2-1	-	once	15	CASSQTFGSYNEQFF	TGTGCCAGCAGCCAGACTTTCGGCTCCTACAATGAGCAGTTCTTC
TRBV3-1/TRBV3-2	TRBJ1-1	-	-	15	CASSQSEDGNTEAFF	TGTGCCAGCAGCCAATCGGAGGACGGCAACACTGAAGCTTTCTTT
TRBV6-5	TRBJ1-2	TRBD1	-	14	CASSWTGRNYGYTF	TGTGCCAGCAGTTGGACAGGGCGGAACTATGGCTACACCTTC
TRBV18	TRBJ1-2	-	-	12	CASSSQGLSYTF	TGTGCCAGCTCATCACAGGGACTAAGCTACACCTTC
TRBV5-1	TRBJ2-3	-	-	13	CASFPGGTDTQYF	TGCGCCAGCTTTCCAGGAGGCACAGATACGCAGTATTTT
TRBV30	TRBJ1-1	-	-	13	CAWSWGMNTEAFF	TGTGCCTGGAGTTGGGGAATGAACACTGAAGCTTTCTTT
TRBV6-6	TRBJ2-1	TRBD2	-	14	CASTSGLAGYEQFF	TGTGCCAGCACCTCGGGACTAGCTGGGTATGAGCAGTTCTTC
TRBV7-2	TRBJ2-1	TRBD2	-	17	CASSLVGTSGSWSEQFF	TGTGCCAGCAGCTTAGTAGGGACTAGCGGGAGTTGGAGTGAGCAGTTCTTC
TRBV2	TRBJ2-4	-	-	14	CASSRDLAKNIQYF	TGTGCCAGCAGTAGGGATCTAGCCAAAAACATTCAGTACTTC
TRBV5-8	TRBJ2-5	TRBD1	few	15	CASSQGQVERETQYF	TGTGCCAGCAGCCAGGGACAGGTGGAGAGAGAGACCCAGTACTTC
TRBV6-5	TRBJ1-3	-	-	14	CASSRDPSGNTIYF	TGTGCCAGCAGTAGGGACCCATCTGGAAACACCATATATTTT
TRBV7-9	TRBJ2-3	-	-	14	CASTQGMSTDTQYF	TGTGCCAGCACCCAGGGAATGAGCACAGATACGCAGTATTTT
TRBV24-1	TRBJ2-1	TRBD2	-	15	CATRGTSGRFNEQFF	TGTGCCACCAGGGGGACTAGCGGGAGGTTTAATGAGCAGTTCTTC
TRBV5-4	TRBJ1-1	-	-	13	CASRNSGTDKAFF	TGTGCCAGCAGGAACTCCGGGACCGACAAAGCTTTCTTT